These 20 T cell receptor beta chains originate from one sample sequenced in a study of shared T cell receptors in the human thymus. Sequencing was performed with immunoSEQ multiplex PCR; in TCRdb, only in-frame clones are kept and a portion is missing. This sample yields hundreds of thousands of clones, of which over 75% are seen a single time; 0.0094% belongs to the top ten. This sample also appeared in a second study, on human thymus T cells.

The sample taken for sequencing was thymocytes. The origin of the receptors is a boy under three years old with a congenital heart defect.

The rearrangement uses TRBV27 and TRBJ2-5; a weak D match, TRBD1 (6 bases). This CDR3 has 15 residues. Looked up from germline, CDR1 is MNHEY and CDR2 is SMNVEV (reference sequence). V gave up 4 bases and J gave up 5 bases, with 17 bases separating them. The CDR3 reads CASSYEAGDWETQYF. For the CDR3, the DNA is TGTGCCAGCAGTTACGAGGCAGGGGATTGGGAGACCCAGTACTTC.

The V gene is TRBV5-1, the J gene TRBJ2-3; 7 bases line up with TRBD2. CDR3 length: 16 amino acids. Germline V CDR1 and CDR2: SGHRS, YFSETQ. Trimming removed 0 bases from V and 7 bases from J; junction bases left unmatched: 11. The CDR3 spells CASSLGRGNERYTQYF. The CDR3 coding sequence is TGCGCCAGCAGCTTGGGGCGGGGGAATGAGAGATATACGCAGTATTTT.

The chain is built from TRBV15 and TRBJ2-2, with D possibly TRBD1 on 5 matching bases. Trimming cost V 1 base and J 6 bases, with 9 bases left between them. The CDR3 consists of 14 residues. CDR1 is LNHNV and CDR2 is YYDKDF in the germline V gene (reference sequence). The CDR3 region has the DNA TGTGCCACCAGCAGAGTAGGGGTGGCCGGGGAGCTGTTTTTT. Translation: CATSRVGVAGELFF.

This chain uses TRBV7-2 with TRBJ2-7; D is ambiguous. CDR1 and CDR2 from the germline V gene are SGHTA and FQGNSA. The ends were cut back, 3 bases at V and 0 bases at J, with 6 bases in the middle. The CDR3 has 13 amino acids. This CDR3 is CASSFPSSYEQYF. CDR3 DNA: TGTGCCAGCAGCTTCCCTAGCTCCTACGAGCAGTACTTC.

V usage is TRBV6-5 and J usage is TRBJ1-2; 8 bases line up with TRBD1. This CDR3 has 14 residues. In germline, CDR1 is MNHEY, CDR2 SVGAGI. J gave up 7 bases and V 7 bases, and 11 bases lay outside the gene matches. The CDR3 region is CASTPRARGPGYTF. In nucleotides, the CDR3 is TGTGCCAGCACCCCGCGGGCCAGGGGGCCTGGCTACACCTTC.

V usage is TRBV27 and J usage is TRBJ2-1; 7 bases map to TRBD1. Trimming at V came to 2 bases and at J to 8 bases, leaving 12 bases not matched to a gene. The germline CDR1 and CDR2 sequences are MNHEY and SMNVEV (reference sequence). The CDR3 has 16 amino acids. The CDR3 loop is CASSLTQDRLGYEQFF. CDR3 nucleotide sequence: TGTGCCAGCAGTTTAACCCAGGACAGGCTAGGCTATGAGCAGTTCTTC.

The V and J genes are TRBV4-3 and TRBJ1-1; D ambiguous. Germline CDR1 and CDR2: LGHNA and YSLEER. The ends were cut back, 0 bases at V and 1 base at J, with 6 bases in the middle. The CDR3 runs 14 residues. The chain's CDR3 is CASSQDSKNTEAFF. The CDR3, as DNA: TGCGCCAGCAGCCAAGATAGCAAGAACACTGAAGCTTTCTTT.

This clone was recorded only once. The CDR3 region is CASSYGGRDEAFF. The CDR3 nucleotides read TGTGCCAGCAGCTACGGGGGGAGGGATGAAGCTTTCTTT. The chain links TRBV5-8 to TRBJ1-1, with D maybe TRBD1 (5 bases). V shed 3 bases and J shed 7 bases, with 13 bases lying between them. CDR1 and CDR2 from the germline V gene are SGHTS and YDEGEE. The length of the CDR3 is 13 residues.

This clone came up a few times. The chain carries TRBV11-2 and TRBJ2-7; TRBD1 agrees at 12 bases. CDR3 length: 12 amino acids. The germline CDR1 and CDR2 sequences are SGHAT and FQNNGV. With V trimmed by 7 bases and J by 6 bases, 1 base remained unmatched. The CDR3 spells CASMGQGAEQYF. The CDR3 DNA reads as TGTGCCAGCATGGGACAGGGGGCCGAGCAGTACTTC.

This chain's CDR3 is CASSFFSAVSYNEQFF. CDR3 sequence (DNA): TGTGCCAGCAGCTTTTTCTCAGCGGTTTCCTACAATGAGCAGTTCTTC. The chain links TRBV5-8 to TRBJ2-1; D is possibly TRBD2 (5 bases). Germline assignment: CDR1 SGHTS and CDR2 YDEGEE. This CDR3 spans 16 amino acids. V shed 2 bases and J shed 1 base, with 13 bases lying between them.

As to this clone: The sample contains more than one DNA sequence encoding this CDR3. V is TRBV2 and J is TRBJ1-6; 7 bases fit TRBD1. With V trimmed by 2 bases and J by 1 base, 8 bases remained unmatched. CDR1 is SNHLY and CDR2 is FYNNEI in the germline V gene. This CDR3 is built from 18 residues. The CDR3 DNA sequence: TGTGCCAGCAGTGAATTACAGGGGAGTTGGTCCTATAATTCACCCCTCCACTTT. This codes for CASSELQGSWSYNSPLHF.

The chain couples TRBV21-1 to TRBJ2-1; TRBD1 was called by the table and not checked on the DNA. TRBV21-1 is reported as a pseudogene. The CDR3 is 18 amino acids. CDR3 bases: TGTGCCAGCAGCCGGCCCAGTGATCGGGACAGGCCATACAATGAGCAGTTCTTC. Its translation is CASSRPSDRDRPYNEQFF.

This clone occurred a few times. The chain uses TRBV28 and TRBJ1-1; 7 bases line up with TRBD1. Germline assignment: CDR1 MDHEN and CDR2 SYDVKM. CDR3 length equals 15 residues. V shed 5 bases and J 4 bases; nucleotides not matched to a gene: 10. The CDR3 region has the DNA TGTGCCAGCAGTCAGAACAGGGGCGCCGGCACTGAAGCTTTCTTT. Translated, it gives CASSQNRGAGTEAFF.

This chain uses TRBV4-1 with TRBJ2-2, with D hard to call. The germline gives CDR1 MGHRA, CDR2 YSYEKL. Trimming left V 0 bases short and J 6 bases short, with 17 bases between. The CDR3 contains 17 residues. The CDR3 DNA reads as TGCGCCAGCAGCCAAGACGGTAGACACTTCTTAGCCGGGGAGCTGTTTTTT. Translation gives CASSQDGRHFLAGELFF.

The chain links TRBV5-1 to TRBJ1-2; D is ambiguous. The CDR3 has 14 amino acids. V was pared by 1 base and J by 8 bases, with 15 bases between. The germline V gene has CDR1 SGHRS and CDR2 YFSETQ. For the CDR3, the DNA is TGCGCCAGCAGCTTGTACGAGAGCGCTAGCGGCTACACCTTC. Its translation is CASSLYESASGYTF.

The chain joins TRBV28 to TRBJ2-3; 7 bases are a match to TRBD2. J was trimmed by 4 bases and V by 2 bases; bases with no gene match: 18. CDR1 and CDR2 from the germline V gene are MDHEN and SYDVKM. The CDR3 totals 19 residues. The CDR3 region has the DNA TGTGCCAGCAGTTTAGGAGGACTAGAAACCCCCACAGGACCAGATACGCAGTATTTT. Translating gives CASSLGGLETPTGPDTQYF.

The table lists this clone with a count of one. This chain connects TRBV2 to TRBJ1-2; D may be TRBD1 (6 bases). Germline lookup yields CDR1 SNHLY and CDR2 FYNNEI. This CDR3 contains 15 residues. V lost 5 bases to trimming and J lost 0 bases, with 13 bases between them. The CDR3 reads CASSLRQAANYGYTF. CDR3 nucleotide sequence: TGTGCCAGCAGTCTCAGACAGGCCGCTAACTATGGCTACACCTTC.

The gene calls are TRBV4-2 and TRBJ2-3, with 11 bases fitting TRBD2. Looked up from germline, CDR1 is LGHNA and CDR2 is YNFKEQ. This CDR3 region has 15 residues. V was clipped by 6 bases and J by 6 bases; unmatched bases: 8. CDR3 nucleotide sequence: TGTGCCAGCAGAGATAGCGGGGGGGGAGGGGATACGCAGTATTTT. Its translation: CASRDSGGGGDTQYF.

The chain employs TRBV19 and TRBJ1-2; D remains ambiguous. The germline CDR1 and CDR2 sequences are LNHDA and SQIVND (reference sequence). The CDR3 extends over 18 amino acids. V lost 5 bases, J lost 1 base, and 23 bases lay in between. The CDR3 loop is CASSVKDDANIFNYGYTF. In DNA form, the CDR3 reads TGTGCCAGTAGTGTCAAAGATGATGCCAACATTTTTAACTATGGCTACACCTTC.

V and J are TRBV29-1 and TRBJ2-3, with TRBD2 matching over 8 bases. The CDR3 contains 13 residues. The trim removed 4 bases at V and 5 bases at J, leaving 5 bases unmatched. Per germline, CDR1 SQVTM and CDR2 ANQGSEA. The CDR3 here is CSVVAGPGDTQYF. DNA for the CDR3: TGCAGCGTTGTAGCGGGGCCGGGAGATACGCAGTATTTT.